One sample yielded the 7 T cell receptor beta chains listed below, sequenced in a study of CD8 T cells in Susac syndrome. With random hexamers, about 0.5 to 1 ug RNA was reverse transcribed. TCRdb itself ran the immunoSEQ multiplex PCR reads through MiXCR, one entry per CDR3 protein. The sample has approximately 130,000 distinct CDR3 sequences, around 94% seen once. Specimen: CD4+ T cells from PBMCs. The receptors derive from a human donor in good health.

This clonotype was counted a few times. V usage is TRBV30 and J usage is TRBJ1-6; a weak D match, TRBD1 (6 bases). Trimming removed 2 bases at V and 0 bases at J, with 11 bases between. The CDR3 length is 16 residues. CDR1 GTSNPN and CDR2 SVGIG come from the germline V gene (reference sequence). The CDR3, as DNA: TGTGCCTGGAGTACAGGGACAAGCTCCTATAATTCACCCCTCCACTTT. It yields the protein CAWSTGTSSYNSPLHF.

This chain uses TRBV18 with TRBJ1-3, with D possibly being TRBD1 (6 bases). The V and J ends lost 3 bases and 0 bases respectively, with 12 bases between them. This CDR3 is built from 16 residues. Looked up from germline, CDR1 is KGHSH and CDR2 is LQKENI. The CDR3: CASSPSQGNSGNTIYF. The DNA of the CDR3 is TGTGCCAGCTCACCCTCACAGGGAAACTCTGGAAACACCATATATTTT.

In its sample, this clonotype was seen once. The rearrangement joins TRBV19 to TRBJ1-5; possibly TRBD1 for D (5 bases). V was pared by 5 bases and J by 7 bases, with 15 bases between. Germline V lookup: CDR1 LNHDA, CDR2 SQIVND (reference sequence). CDR3 size: 14 residues. CDR3 nucleotide sequence: TGTGCCAGTAGTGGCCAGGGCAGATCGCAGCCCCAGCATTTT. Protein: CASSGQGRSQPQHF.

This chain uses TRBV5-1 with TRBJ1-4; a possible D gene is TRBD1 (5 bases). V was clipped by 4 bases and J by 5 bases, with 9 bases between them. There are 13 residues in the CDR3. In germline, CDR1 is SGHRS, CDR2 YFSETQ. The DNA of the CDR3 is TGCGCCAGCAGCGACAGTCTGAATGAAAAACTGTTTTTT. Translated: CASSDSLNEKLFF.

This clonotype was seen a handful of times. The rearrangement joins TRBV14 to TRBJ2-7; D is ambiguous. There are 11 residues in the CDR3. Germline loops: CDR1 SGHDN, CDR2 FVKESK. V lost 3 bases to trimming and J lost 4 bases, with 4 bases between them. In nucleotides, the CDR3 is TGTGCCAGCAGCCATACATACGAGCAGTACTTC. Translated, it gives CASSHTYEQYF.

This chain joins TRBV3-1 and TRBJ2-5; D ambiguous. The CDR3 length is 14 residues. Germline-derived CDR1 and CDR2 are LGHDT and YNNKEL (reference sequence). The V and J ends lost 1 base and 0 bases respectively, with 6 bases between them. CDR3 coding DNA: TGTGCCAGCAGCCAAGTGGCGGACCAAGAGACCCAGTACTTC. Protein sequence: CASSQVADQETQYF.

This chain uses TRBV29-1 with TRBJ1-1; D uncertain. The V gene lost 3 bases and the J gene lost 4 bases, with 15 bases spanning the gap. The CDR3 length is 14 residues. Germline loops: CDR1 SQVTM, CDR2 ANQGSEA. This CDR3 reads CSVESQAVGTEAFF. The CDR3 DNA follows: TGCAGCGTTGAGTCTCAAGCTGTGGGCACTGAAGCTTTCTTT.